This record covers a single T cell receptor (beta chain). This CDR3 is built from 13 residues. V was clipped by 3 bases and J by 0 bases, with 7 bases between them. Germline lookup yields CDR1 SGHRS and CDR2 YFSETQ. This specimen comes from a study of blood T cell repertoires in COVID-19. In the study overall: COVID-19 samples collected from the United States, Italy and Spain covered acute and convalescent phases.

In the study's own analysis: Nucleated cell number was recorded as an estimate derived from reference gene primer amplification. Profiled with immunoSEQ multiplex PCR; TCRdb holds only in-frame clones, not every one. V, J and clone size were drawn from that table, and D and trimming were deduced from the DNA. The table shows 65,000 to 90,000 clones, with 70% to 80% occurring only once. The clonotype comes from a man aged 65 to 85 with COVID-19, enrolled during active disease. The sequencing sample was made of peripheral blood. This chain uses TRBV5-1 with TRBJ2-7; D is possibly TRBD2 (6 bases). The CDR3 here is CASSWGGSYEQYF. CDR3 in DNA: TGCGCCAGCAGCTGGGGAGGCTCCTACGAGCAGTACTTC.